The rows below give T cell receptor beta chains drawn from one sample of a study of T cell repertoires in cytomegalovirus infection. MiXCR was run by TCRdb on the reads, yielding one entry per CDR3 protein. The data show nearly 700,000 distinct CDR3 sequences, about 33% seen once. Their recognized antigens are unknown. This material consisted of cultured PBMCs, taken from culture after CMV antigen stimulation. Receptors originate from a human donor in good health (CMV status not recorded). Some clones in this sample may be carry-over from other donors' samples. Both conserved end residues are part of each CDR3. A D gene is named only where the DNA matches it firmly. Clone size is shown for a subset of rows, as once, few, many or a class of expanded clone.

v_call	d_call	cdr3_length	clone_size	j_call	cdr3_nt	cdr3_aa
TRBV7-2	.	15	.	TRBJ2-2	TGTGCCAGCAGCTCCTTCGGCCGTAACACCGGGGAGCTGTTTTTT	CASSSFGRNTGELFF
TRBV4-1	TRBD2	15	.	TRBJ2-1	TGCGCCAGCAGCCTCTCTAGCGGGATGGGGAATCAGCAGTTCTTC	CASSLSSGMGNQQFF
TRBV11-2	.	14	few	TRBJ1-2	TGTGCCAGCAGACGCCCAGGGGAGGTCTATGGCTACACCTTC	CASRRPGEVYGYTF
TRBV7-2	TRBD1	17	.	TRBJ2-2	TGTGCCAGCAGCTTAGCGGGCACAGGGGGAGGCACCGGGGAGCTGTTTTTT	CASSLAGTGGGTGELFF
TRBV7-9	TRBD1	15	few	TRBJ1-2	TGTGCCAGCAGCTGGGGACAGGGGGCGTACTATGGCTACACCTTC	CASSWGQGAYYGYTF
TRBV6-8	TRBD1	16	.	TRBJ2-7	TGTGCCAGCAGTTACCTAAAGACAGGGGCAGGATACGAGCAGTACTTC	CASSYLKTGAGYEQYF
TRBV7-8	TRBD2	16	.	TRBJ2-3	TGTGCCAGCAGCTTAGTGGGACTAGCGGGAGGGCGGCCGCAGTATTTT	CASSLVGLAGGRPQYF
TRBV6-8	TRBD2	17	.	TRBJ2-1	TGTGCCAGCAGGGGCACCCCCGGGACTAGCGGTTACAATGAGCAGTTCTTC	CASRGTPGTSGYNEQFF
TRBV4-1	.	15	.	TRBJ2-1	TGTGCCAGCAGCCCCTCGCGGGACGCCTACAATGAGCAGTTCTTC	CASSPSRDAYNEQFF
TRBV19	.	13	.	TRBJ2-7	TGTGCCAGTAGTATGACAGGATCCTACGAGCAGTACTTC	CASSMTGSYEQYF
TRBV7-2	TRBD1	14	many	TRBJ1-2	TGTGCCAGCAGCTTAACCCGGACAGGGAACGGCTACACCTTC	CASSLTRTGNGYTF
TRBV7-2	.	13	few	TRBJ2-1	TGTGCCAGCAGCTTTGGACCCAACAATGAGCAGTTCTTC	CASSFGPNNEQFF
TRBV6-2/TRBV6-3	TRBD2	15	.	TRBJ2-1	TGTGCCAGCAGCCACACTAGCGGGTTCTACAATGAGCAGTTCTTC	CASSHTSGFYNEQFF
TRBV7-9	TRBD1	15	.	TRBJ1-2	TGTGCCAGCAGCTTAGTGGGACAGTCTTATTATGGCTACACCTTC	CASSLVGQSYYGYTF
TRBV29-1	.	11	few	TRBJ1-1	TGCAGCGTTGCCAGGGGAGGGGAAGCTTTCTTT	CSVARGGEAFF
TRBV4-1	.	14	few	TRBJ1-5	TGCGCCAGCAGCCGTACTGTTAGCAATCAGCCCCAGCATTTT	CASSRTVSNQPQHF
TRBV3-1	.	16	.	TRBJ2-1	TGTGCCAGCAGCCGGGAGGCTGACAGGGATTACAATGAGCAGTTCTTC	CASSREADRDYNEQFF
TRBV4-1	TRBD1	15	.	TRBJ2-1	TGCGCCAGCAGATCGGTCCCGACAGGGAACAATGAGCAGTTCTTC	CASRSVPTGNNEQFF
TRBV6-1	.	15	few	TRBJ1-3	TGTGCCAGCAGGCCCCCCGGGGGTTCTGGAAACACCATATATTTT	CASRPPGGSGNTIYF
TRBV7-2	TRBD2	18	.	TRBJ2-7	TGTGCCAGCAGCTCCCGTTTTTGGCGGGAGGCCGTAAGGGGAGAGCAGTACTTC	CASSSRFWREAVRGEQYF
TRBV4-1	.	15	few	TRBJ2-6	TGCGCCAGCAGCCAAACCCCAGAGGGCCCCAACGTCCTGACTTTC	CASSQTPEGPNVLTF
TRBV7-2	.	14	.	TRBJ2-7	TGTGCCAGCAGCCCGAAAAGAAGTCTCCACGAGCAGTACTTC	CASSPKRSLHEQYF
TRBV7-8	TRBD1	16	few	TRBJ1-6	TGTGCCAGCAGCTCGAGAGGACAGGCTTATAATTCACCCCTCCACTTT	CASSSRGQAYNSPLHF
TRBV7-2	TRBD2	14	many	TRBJ2-7	TGTGCCAGCAGCAGAGCGGGATACGACTACGAGCAGTACTTC	CASSRAGYDYEQYF
TRBV7-2	TRBD1	16	.	TRBJ2-7	TGTGCCAGCAGCTTAGCACTCGGACAGGGGACGTACGAGCAGTACTTC	CASSLALGQGTYEQYF
TRBV6-6	.	14	.	TRBJ2-7	TGTGCCAGCAGCCCGGGACTCAACCCCTACGAGCAGTACTTC	CASSPGLNPYEQYF
TRBV7-2	.	14	many	TRBJ2-3	TGTGCCAGCAGCTTCCGGATTGGAGGAGATACGCAGTATTTT	CASSFRIGGDTQYF
TRBV7-9	.	13	few	TRBJ1-2	TGTGCCAGCAGTTCTGACAGTTCCTATGGCTACACCTTC	CASSSDSSYGYTF
TRBV7-9	.	12	.	TRBJ2-7	TGTGCCAGCAGCTCCTACTCAGCCGAGCAGTACTTC	CASSSYSAEQYF
TRBV7-6	TRBD1	15	many	TRBJ2-5	TGTGCCAGCAGCAGCCGGGACAGGGGGCAAGAGACCCAGTACTTC	CASSSRDRGQETQYF
TRBV7-6	TRBD1	15	few	TRBJ2-3	TGTGCCAGCAGCCAAGCAGGGGGCGCCTGGGATACGCAGTATTTT	CASSQAGGAWDTQYF
TRBV5-5	.	15	.	TRBJ1-2	TGTGCCAGCAGCTTAGGTGCCGACAGCAACTATGGCTACACCTTC	CASSLGADSNYGYTF